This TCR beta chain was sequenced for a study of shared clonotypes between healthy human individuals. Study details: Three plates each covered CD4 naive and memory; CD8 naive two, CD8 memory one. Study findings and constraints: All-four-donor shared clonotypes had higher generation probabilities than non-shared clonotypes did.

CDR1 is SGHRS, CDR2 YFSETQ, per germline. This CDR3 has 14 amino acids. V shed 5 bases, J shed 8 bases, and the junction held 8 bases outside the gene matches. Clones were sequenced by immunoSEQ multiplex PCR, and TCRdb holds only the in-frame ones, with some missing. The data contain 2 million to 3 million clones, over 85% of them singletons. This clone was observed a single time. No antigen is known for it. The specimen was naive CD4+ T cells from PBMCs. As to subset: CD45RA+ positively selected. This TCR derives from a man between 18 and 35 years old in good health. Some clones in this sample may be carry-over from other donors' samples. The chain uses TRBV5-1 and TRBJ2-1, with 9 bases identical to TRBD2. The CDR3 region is CASSSSGIPDEQFF. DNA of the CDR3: TGCGCCAGCAGTTCTAGCGGGATACCGGATGAGCAGTTCTTC.